This entry concerns a single TCR beta chain. The antigen is unknown. The CDR3 spans 17 residues. Germline V gives CDR1 SEHNR, CDR2 FQNEAQ (reference sequence). V was shortened by 5 bases and J by 3 bases, with 22 bases between the two germline ends. This record belongs to a study of cytomegalovirus exposure and HLA in healthy donors. Whole-study context: A preliminary data release comprised approximately 85 million unique TCRs obtained from HLA-typed donors.

Whole-study results and caveats: As was reported, the HLA-A and HLA-B alleles of most subjects were accurately predicted from TCR beta sequences.

It was with 60 Vbeta and 13 Jbeta primers that the PCR ran. In the original processing: Among the unique TCR beta chains that a later analysis counted, about 79 million in all, about 12 million were shared. Using immunoSEQ multiplex PCR, the repertoire was profiled, and TCRdb retains in-frame clones only, with some absent. That table gives V, J and clone size, and the DNA gave D and trimming. The sample contains roughly 200,000 clones, 65% to 80% of which appear only once. The V call is TRBV7-9, the J call TRBJ1-2; TRBD1 is a possible D gene (5 bases). This clonotype was obtained from a woman under 40 in good health and CMV-seropositive. Material: PBMCs. The CDR3 here is CASSTERVSGRDYGYTF. The CDR3 nucleotides are TGTGCCAGCAGCACAGAAAGGGTCTCAGGGAGGGACTATGGCTACACCTTC.